This T cell receptor (beta chain) originates from a study of T cells in Graves' hyperthyroidism and ophthalmopathy. Study background: Before any treatment, at initial diagnosis, peripheral blood was collected.

TCR beta CDR3 regions were amplified from RNA transcripts. With the HTBI primer set, the TCR CDR3 went through a first round of RT-PCR. MiXCR was run by TCRdb on the multiplex PCR reads, yielding one entry per CDR3 protein. The data show approximately 640,000 distinct CDR3 sequences, around a sixth seen once. Germline V gene sequence: CDR1 SGHTA, CDR2 FQGTGA. V lost 3 bases to trimming and J lost 3 bases, with 8 bases between them. The CDR3 is 13 amino acids. This clonotype was found many times. Stable Graves' hyperthyroidism denoted no ophthalmopathy progression over 18 months. This receptor was taken from a man between 45 and 60 years old with Graves' hyperthyroidism. The V and J genes are TRBV7-3 and TRBJ1-1; no firm D call. The source material was blood. The chain's CDR3 is CASSFGEYTEAFF. The DNA of the CDR3 is TGTGCCAGCAGCTTCGGCGAATACACTGAAGCTTTCTTT. Full variable domain (remainder filled in from reference TRBV7-3 and TRBJ1-1): GAGVSQTPSNKVTEKGKYVELRCDPISGHTALYWYRQSLGQGPEFLIYFQGTGAADDSGLPNDRFFAVRPEGSVSTLKIQRTERGDSAVYLCASSFGEYTEAFFGQGTRLTVV.